This T cell receptor (beta chain) was found in a study of metastatic and nonmetastatic thyroid tumors. Study summary: Across peripheral blood and tumor or nodule tissue samples taken from malignant and benign thyroid patients, the repertoires were compared with one another.

This clone was detected ten times or more. Its antigen is still unknown. Findings of the study overall: According to reports, the diversity of TCR beta was significantly higher in malignant thyroid tumors than in benign nodules, and this held in both blood and tumor samples.

Original processing notes: To classify distant metastasis in papillary thyroid cancer, a model was built from CDR3 differences across clinicopathological groups. TCRdb re-processed the PCR reads through MiXCR. The V and J calls come from TCRdb's annotation, not from the publication. The table shows 20,000 or so clones, with 20% to 25% occurring only once. No treatment had been given to any patient before thyroid surgery. Per the germline V gene, CDR1 is KGHSH and CDR2 is LQKENI. The CDR3 consists of 15 residues. V lost 2 bases, J lost 10 bases, and 18 bases lay in between. V usage is TRBV18 and J usage is TRBJ2-1; no clear D gene. Material: tumor tissue. The source of this sequence is a male donor with papillary thyroid cancer or a benign thyroid nodule (not recorded which). Some clones in this sample may be carry-over from other donors' samples. Here the CDR3 DNA reads TGTGCCAGCTCACCATGGTTGTCAGACCAAGACGAGCAGTTCTTC. Translation: CASSPWLSDQDEQFF. Variable domain in full (rest from reference TRBV18 and TRBJ2-1): NAGVMQNPRHLVRRRGQEARLRCSPMKGHSHVYWYRQLPEEGLKFMVYLQKENIIDESGMPKERFSAEFPKEGPSILRIQQVVRGDSAAYFCASSPWLSDQDEQFFGPGTRLTVL.